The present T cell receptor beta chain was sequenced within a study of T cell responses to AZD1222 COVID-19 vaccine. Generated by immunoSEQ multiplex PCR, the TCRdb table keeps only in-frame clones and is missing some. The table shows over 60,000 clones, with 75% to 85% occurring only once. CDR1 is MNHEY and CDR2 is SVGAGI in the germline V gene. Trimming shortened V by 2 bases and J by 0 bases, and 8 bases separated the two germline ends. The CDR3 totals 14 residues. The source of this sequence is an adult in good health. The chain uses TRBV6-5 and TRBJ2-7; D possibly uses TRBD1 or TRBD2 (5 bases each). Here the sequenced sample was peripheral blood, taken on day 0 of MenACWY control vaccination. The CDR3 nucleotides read TGTGCCAGCAGTTACGAGGGGAACTCCTACGAGCAGTACTTC. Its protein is CASSYEGNSYEQYF.